In its sample, the clone carrying this T cell receptor (beta chain) was seen once. Its antigen remains unknown. This PCR relied on a set of 60 Vbeta primers and 13 Jbeta primers. Using immunoSEQ multiplex PCR, the repertoire was profiled, and TCRdb retains in-frame clones only, with some absent. The profile covers 95,000 to 100,000 clones, with approximately 72% appearing a single time and 1.9% taken by the ten largest. The entry originates in a study of cytomegalovirus exposure and HLA in healthy donors. Study-level background: Within the Caucasian-associated ancestry cluster were approximately 77% of the 398 genotyped donors.

The V segment lost 2 bases and the J segment 0 bases; nucleotides outside the gene matches: 0. The germline V gene has CDR1 SGHDT and CDR2 YYEEEE. CDR3 length equals 14 residues. Study results and caveats: Most CMV-associated TCR beta chains appeared HLA-restricted in a later analysis. A previous analysis found most TCR beta V segments productive roughly 87% or roughly 30% of the time. Associated with HLA alleles at 0.05 false discovery rate in a later analysis were around 17,000 TCR beta sequences.

Sequenced: PBMCs. This sequence originates from a woman aged 40 to 50 in good health and CMV-seronegative. This chain connects TRBV5-6 to TRBJ1-2, with 8 nucleotides matching TRBD1. CDR3 DNA: TGTGCCAGCAGCTTCAGGGGGCCTAACTATGGCTACACCTTC. Its protein is CASSFRGPNYGYTF.